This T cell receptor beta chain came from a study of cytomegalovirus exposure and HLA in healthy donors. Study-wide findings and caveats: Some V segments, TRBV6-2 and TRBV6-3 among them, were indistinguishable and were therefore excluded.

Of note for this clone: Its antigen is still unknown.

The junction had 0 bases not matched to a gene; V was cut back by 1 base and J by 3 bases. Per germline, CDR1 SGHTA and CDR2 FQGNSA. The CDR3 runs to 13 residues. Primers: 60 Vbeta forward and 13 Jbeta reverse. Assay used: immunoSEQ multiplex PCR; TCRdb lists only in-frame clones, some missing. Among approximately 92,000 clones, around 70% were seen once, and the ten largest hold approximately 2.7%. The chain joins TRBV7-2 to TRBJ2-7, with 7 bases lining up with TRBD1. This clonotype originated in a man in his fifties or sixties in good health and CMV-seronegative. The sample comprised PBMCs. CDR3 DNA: TGTGCCAGCAGCTTAGGGACAGGCTACGAGCAGTACTTC. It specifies CASSLGTGYEQYF.